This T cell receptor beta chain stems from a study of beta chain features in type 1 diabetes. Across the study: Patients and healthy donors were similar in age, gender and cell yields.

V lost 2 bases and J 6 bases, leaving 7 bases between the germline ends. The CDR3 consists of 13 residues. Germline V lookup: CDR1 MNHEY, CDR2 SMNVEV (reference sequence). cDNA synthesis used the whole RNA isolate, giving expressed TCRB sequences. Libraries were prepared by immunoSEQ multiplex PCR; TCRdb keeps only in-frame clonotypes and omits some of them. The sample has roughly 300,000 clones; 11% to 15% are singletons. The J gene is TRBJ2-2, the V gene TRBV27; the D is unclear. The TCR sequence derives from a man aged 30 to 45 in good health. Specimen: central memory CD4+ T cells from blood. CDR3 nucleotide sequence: TGTGCCAGCAGTTTAAAGGTCCCCGGGGAGCTGTTTTTT. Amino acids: CASSLKVPGELFF.